This TCR beta chain was captured in a study of Tregs in tolerant kidney transplant recipients. Study-level points and caveats: Biological reproducibility was not directly addressed in this study.

Some clones are missing from TCRdb's copy, which holds only in-frame ones; the method was immunoSEQ multiplex PCR. Of about 78,000 clones detected, about 91% appear once; the ten largest clones hold about 0.34%. On this clone: Antigen: not known.

CDR1 SQVTM and CDR2 ANQGSEA come from the germline V gene. V lost 1 base and J 4 bases, leaving 8 bases between the germline ends. The CDR3 spans 12 residues. The source of this sequence is a human donor who received a combined kidney and bone marrow transplant. This chain uses TRBV29-1 with TRBJ2-7; a possible D gene is TRBD2 (6 bases). Source: Tregs from blood, taken before the transplant. The CDR3 DNA follows: TGCAGCGTTGAAGTGCGGGGTTACGAGCAGTACTTC. This codes for CSVEVRGYEQYF.